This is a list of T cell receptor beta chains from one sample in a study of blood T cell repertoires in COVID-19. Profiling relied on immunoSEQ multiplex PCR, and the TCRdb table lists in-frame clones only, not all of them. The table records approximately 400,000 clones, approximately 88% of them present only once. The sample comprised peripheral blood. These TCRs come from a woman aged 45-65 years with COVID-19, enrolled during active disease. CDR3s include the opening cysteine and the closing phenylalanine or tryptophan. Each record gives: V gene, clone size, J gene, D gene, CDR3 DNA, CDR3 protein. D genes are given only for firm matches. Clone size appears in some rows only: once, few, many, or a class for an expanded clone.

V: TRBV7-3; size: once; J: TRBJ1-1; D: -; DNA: TGTGCCAGCAGCTTAATCTCCCCGGGTATGAACACTGAAGCTTTCTTT; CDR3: CASSLISPGMNTEAFF
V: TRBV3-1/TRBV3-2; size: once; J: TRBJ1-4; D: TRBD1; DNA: TGTGCCAGCAGCGACGGGACAGGGATTAATGAAAAACTGTTTTTT; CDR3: CASSDGTGINEKLFF
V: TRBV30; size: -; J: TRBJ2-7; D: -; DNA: TGTGCCTGGAGCCCAGTGGCCGCTTACGAGCAGTACTTC; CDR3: CAWSPVAAYEQYF
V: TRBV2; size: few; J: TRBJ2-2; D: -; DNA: TGTGCCAGCAGGGAGACCGGGGAGCTGTTTTTT; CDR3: CASRETGELFF
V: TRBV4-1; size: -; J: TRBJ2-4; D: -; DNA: TGCGCCAGCAGCCAAGATGTACTAGCCAAAAACATTCAGTACTTC; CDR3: CASSQDVLAKNIQYF
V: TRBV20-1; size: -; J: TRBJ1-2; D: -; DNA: TGCAGTGCTAGTTCCCGATTTTCGATTGCCCCCCTCAGGGGCTACACCTTC; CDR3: CSASSRFSIAPLRGYTF
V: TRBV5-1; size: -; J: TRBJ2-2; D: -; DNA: TGCGCCAGCACCCCCACAGGGAACACCGGGGAGCTGTTTTTT; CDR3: CASTPTGNTGELFF
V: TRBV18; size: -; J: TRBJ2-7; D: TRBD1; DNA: TGTGCCAGCTCGGCCCAGACAGGGGCCTACGAGCAGTACTTC; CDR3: CASSAQTGAYEQYF
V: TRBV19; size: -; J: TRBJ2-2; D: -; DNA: TGTGCCAGTAGTTGGTCGGGGGGCGCCGGGGAGCTGTTTTTT; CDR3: CASSWSGGAGELFF
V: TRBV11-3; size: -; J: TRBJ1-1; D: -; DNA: TGTGCCAGCAGCTTAGAGGCGAACACTGAAGCTTTCTTT; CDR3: CASSLEANTEAFF
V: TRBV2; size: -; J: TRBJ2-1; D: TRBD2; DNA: TGTGCCAGCAGAAGCGGGGGGGCTTACAATGAGCAGTTCTTC; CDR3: CASRSGGAYNEQFF
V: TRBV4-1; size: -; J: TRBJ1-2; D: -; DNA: TGCGCCAGCAGCCAAGATCTAGGGGGGGGACTGATGTATGGCTACACCTTC; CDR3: CASSQDLGGGLMYGYTF
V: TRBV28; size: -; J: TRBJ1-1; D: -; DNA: TGTGCCAGCAGTTTAGGGGGACTTGAAGCTTTCTTT; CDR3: CASSLGGLEAFF
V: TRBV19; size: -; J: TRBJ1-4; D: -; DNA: TGTGCCAGTAGTATAGTATGGCCGGGTGAAAAACTGTTTTTT; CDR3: CASSIVWPGEKLFF
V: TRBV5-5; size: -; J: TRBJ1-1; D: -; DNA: TGTGCCAGCAGCTTGGCCTCCTTCAGTACAGGGATGAACACTGAAGCTTTCTTT; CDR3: CASSLASFSTGMNTEAFF
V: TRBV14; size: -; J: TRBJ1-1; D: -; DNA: TGTGCCAGCAGCCAAAAAATGCCCGGGAAGATGAACACTGAAGCTTTCTTT; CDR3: CASSQKMPGKMNTEAFF
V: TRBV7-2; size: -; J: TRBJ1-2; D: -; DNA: TGTGCCAGCAGCTCGAACGGGGGATCCCACTATGGCTACACCTTC; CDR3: CASSSNGGSHYGYTF
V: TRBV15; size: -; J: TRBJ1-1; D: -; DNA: TGTGCCACCAGCAGAGAAAGGGAGTACACTGAAGCTTTCTTT; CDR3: CATSREREYTEAFF
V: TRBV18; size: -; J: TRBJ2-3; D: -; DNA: TGTGCCAGCTCACCGAGTGTTGGCCAGGTCAGCACAGATACGCAGTATTTT; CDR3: CASSPSVGQVSTDTQYF
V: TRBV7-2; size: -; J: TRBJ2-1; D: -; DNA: TGTGCCAGCAGCCTACCTGGACTTTACAATGAGCAGTTCTTC; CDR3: CASSLPGLYNEQFF
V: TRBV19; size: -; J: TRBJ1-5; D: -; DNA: TGTGCCAGTAGCCGACGTCCCCTGTCATCCAGGGTGGAGCCCCAGCATTTT; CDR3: CASSRRPLSSRVEPQHF
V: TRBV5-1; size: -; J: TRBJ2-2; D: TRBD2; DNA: TGCGCCAGCGGGTCTTCTAGCGGAGCCTCCGGGGAGCTGTTTTTT; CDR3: CASGSSSGASGELFF
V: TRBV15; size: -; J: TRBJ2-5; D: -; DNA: TGTGCCACCAGCAACCCGCACAGGAATCAAGAGACCCAGTACTTC; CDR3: CATSNPHRNQETQYF
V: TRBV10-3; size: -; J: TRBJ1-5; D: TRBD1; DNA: TGTGCCATCAAGGCAGGGGGTATAGGTCAGCCCCAGCATTTT; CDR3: CAIKAGGIGQPQHF
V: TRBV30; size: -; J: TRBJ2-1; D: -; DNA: TGTGCCTGGTCCGGGACTTCCATCTACAATGAGCAGTTCTTC; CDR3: CAWSGTSIYNEQFF
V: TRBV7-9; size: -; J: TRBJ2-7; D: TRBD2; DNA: TGTGCCAGCAGCCCTCAGACTAGCGCCTTATACGAGCAGTACTTC; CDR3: CASSPQTSALYEQYF
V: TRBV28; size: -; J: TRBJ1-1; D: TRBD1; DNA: TGTGCCAGCGCCCGGACAGGGCAGAACACTGAAGCTTTCTTT; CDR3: CASARTGQNTEAFF
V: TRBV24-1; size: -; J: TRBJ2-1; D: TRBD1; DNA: TGTGCCACCAGTGCCCTAGGGGACAGGGGCTTCGATGAGCAGTTCTTC; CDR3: CATSALGDRGFDEQFF
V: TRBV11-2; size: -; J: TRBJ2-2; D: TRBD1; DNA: TGTGCCAGCAGCCCAACCGGGACAGGCTTCGGGGAGCTGTTTTTT; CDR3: CASSPTGTGFGELFF
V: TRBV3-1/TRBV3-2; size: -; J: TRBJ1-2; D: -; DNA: TGTGCCAGCAGCCAAGGGCAGGGGTACTATGGCTACACCTTC; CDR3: CASSQGQGYYGYTF
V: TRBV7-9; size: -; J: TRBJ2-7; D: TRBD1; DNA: TGTGCCAGCAGCTTACCGACAGGGAATATCCACGAGCAGTACTTC; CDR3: CASSLPTGNIHEQYF
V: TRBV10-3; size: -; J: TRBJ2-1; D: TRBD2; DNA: TGTGCCATCAGTGATCCTAGCGGGGGGTTCAATGAGCAGTTCTTC; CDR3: CAISDPSGGFNEQFF
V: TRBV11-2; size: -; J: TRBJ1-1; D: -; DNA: TGTGCCAGCAGCTTAGGCGGGGATGAAGCTTTCTTT; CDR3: CASSLGGDEAFF
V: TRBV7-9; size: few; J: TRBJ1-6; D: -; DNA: TGTGCCAGCAGCTTATATCTATCGGGCAGGGATAATTCACCCCTCCACTTT; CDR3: CASSLYLSGRDNSPLHF